These 19 T cell receptor beta chains came from one sample sequenced in a study of blood T cell repertoires in COVID-19 (TCRdb year 2020). Library creation used the immunoSEQ multiplex PCR assay. TCRdb's version of the immuneACCESS table is confined to in-frame rearrangements and falls short of the full clone set. An unresolved V gene accounts for under half of the shortfall where checked; the remainder is of unknown origin. This sample holds under 55,000 clones; about nine tenths were observed only once. About 3.8% of the sample goes to the ten largest clones. Sample: peripheral blood. The receptors here all came from a human donor in a cohort sampled during active COVID-19.

This chain uses TRBV18 with TRBJ1-2, with D possibly being TRBD1 (5 bases). V lost 2 bases and J lost 8, with 15 bases in between. The CDR3 runs to 14 residues. Germline lookup yields CDR1 KGHSH and CDR2 LQKENI. The CDR3 DNA sequence: TGTGCCAGCTCACCAAATTTACAGGAGAAGGGCTACACCTTC. It translates to CASSPNLQEKGYTF.

The rearrangement joins TRBV4-1 to TRBJ2-5, with 12 bases aligning to TRBD2. Unmatched junction bases numbered 2, after V lost 1 base and J lost 2 bases. The length of the CDR3 is 16 residues. The germline V gene has CDR1 MGHRA and CDR2 YSYEKL. CDR3 nucleotide sequence: TGCGCCAGCAGCCAAGCAGGGACTAGCGGGCAAGAGACCCAGTACTTC. Translated, it gives CASSQAGTSGQETQYF.

The CDR3 nucleotides are TGTGCCAGCGCCCCCGGACAGGGCACAGATACGCAGTATTTT. Its protein is CASAPGQGTDTQYF. The genes are TRBV7-3 and TRBJ2-3; 7 nucleotides agree with TRBD1. V was pared by 8 bases and J by 1 base, with 6 bases of the junction left unmatched. The germline V gene has CDR1 SGHTA and CDR2 FQGTGA. CDR3 length: 14 amino acids.

The chain is built from TRBV9 and TRBJ2-7, with 8 nucleotides matching TRBD1. Germline CDR1 SGDLS, CDR2 YYNGEE. Trimming took 0 bases from V and 2 from J; bases not matched to a gene: 4. The CDR3 extends over 15 amino acids. CDR3 in amino acids: CASSVATGGTYEQYF. The CDR3 DNA sequence: TGTGCCAGCAGCGTAGCTACAGGGGGGACCTACGAGCAGTACTTC.

This rearrangement joins TRBV18 to TRBJ1-2; TRBD1 matches 7 bases. Germline-derived CDR1 and CDR2 are KGHSH and LQKENI. J lost 2 bases, V lost 1 base, and 4 bases had no gene match. This CDR3 contains 15 residues. The CDR3 region has the DNA TGTGCCAGCTCACCACGGACACAGGGGAACTATGGCTACACCTTC. It is translated as CASSPRTQGNYGYTF.

The CDR3 bases are TGTGCCATAAAATCCGACGGAGGGGGCTACACCTTC. This gives the protein CAIKSDGGGYTF. The chain recombines TRBV10-3 with TRBJ1-2, with D unresolved. Germline lookup yields CDR1 ENHRY and CDR2 SYGVKD. V was clipped by 9 bases and J by 8 bases, with 16 bases between them. The CDR3 spans 12 residues.

The chain couples TRBV6-6 to TRBJ2-7, with TRBD1 identical over 9 bases. There are 16 residues in the CDR3. Germline V CDR1 and CDR2: MNHNY, SVGAGI (reference sequence). The ends lost 0 bases at V and 6 bases at J; junction bases unmatched: 9. The CDR3 region has the DNA TGTGCCAGCAGTTACTCATCCGGGACAGGGCTTTTCGAGCAGTACGTC. Residues: CASSYSSGTGLFEQYV.

The table lists this clone with a few counts. V usage is TRBV2 and J usage is TRBJ1-1; D might be TRBD1 (6 bases). The CDR3 sequence is 16 residues long. CDR1 and CDR2 from the germline V gene are SNHLY and FYNNEI. Trimming took off 5 bases at V and 2 bases at J, with 18 bases between the two ends. For the CDR3, the DNA is TGTGCCAGCAGTCCCCTGGGGGCGACCCTAAACACTGAAGCTTTCTTT. Protein sequence: CASSPLGATLNTEAFF.

The V call is TRBV4-2, the J call TRBJ1-2; 7 bases line up with TRBD1. The CDR3 runs 13 residues. Germline loops: CDR1 LGHNA, CDR2 YNFKEQ. V was pared by 6 bases and J by 4 bases, with 5 bases of the junction left unmatched. CDR3: CASRNRDSYGYTF. Written as DNA, the CDR3 is TGTGCCAGCAGGAACCGGGACAGCTATGGCTACACCTTC.

In DNA, the CDR3 is TGTGCCAGTAGTGTTAGCGGGAGGGCAGGGGTAGGCCAAGAGACCCAGTACTTC. This gives the protein CASSVSGRAGVGQETQYF. The V gene is TRBV19, the J gene TRBJ2-5, with 11 bases fitting TRBD2. The CDR3 totals 18 residues. Germline-derived CDR1 and CDR2 are LNHDA and SQIVND (reference sequence). After removal of 5 bases from V and 1 base from J, the junction contained 12 bases not matched to a gene.

The genes are TRBV15 and TRBJ1-2, with 7 bases lining up with TRBD1. Trimming removed 7 bases from V and 4 bases from J; junction bases left unmatched: 9. The CDR3 length is 14 residues. In germline, CDR1 is LNHNV, CDR2 YYDKDF (reference sequence). CDR3 region: CATNPTGAGYGYTF. The CDR3 DNA follows: TGTGCCACCAACCCAACAGGGGCGGGCTATGGCTACACCTTC.

The V and J genes are TRBV11-2 and TRBJ1-4; D remains unclear. CDR3 length: 15 residues. Trimming shortened V by 1 base and J by 5 bases, and 11 bases separated the two germline ends. Germline CDR1 is SGHAT and CDR2 is FQNNGV. CDR3 sequence: CASSLGMEANEKLFF. CDR3 nucleotides: TGTGCCAGCAGCTTAGGGATGGAGGCAAATGAAAAACTGTTTTTT. Together with reference TRBV11-2 and TRBJ1-4, the CDR3 gives the full variable domain: EAGVAQSPRYKIIEKRQSVAFWCNPISGHATLYWYQQILGQGPKLLIQFQNNGVVDDSQLPKDRFSAERLKGVDSTLKIQPAKLEDSAVYLCASSLGMEANEKLFFGSGTQLSVL.

The chain uses TRBV6-6 and TRBJ1-2; D is perhaps TRBD1 (6 bases). Germline V gene data show CDR1 as MNHNY and CDR2 as SVGAGI (reference sequence). The CDR3 is 14 amino acids. The germline V and J ends were trimmed by 2 bases and 2 bases, with 9 bases remaining between them. The CDR3 spells CASSYTTGNYGYTF. The CDR3 coding sequence is TGTGCCAGCAGTTACACGACAGGCAACTATGGCTACACCTTC.

This rearrangement joins TRBV5-4 to TRBJ2-7; TRBD2 matches 7 bases. From germline, CDR1 is SGHNT and CDR2 YYREEE (reference sequence). The CDR3 has 15 amino acids. V trimming: 0 bases; J trimming: 6 bases; junction bases outside the gene matches: 9. CDR3 region: CASSLAHRGGGEQYF. DNA of the CDR3: TGTGCCAGCAGCTTGGCCCATCGCGGGGGTGGCGAGCAGTACTTC.

There are a few counts of this clone. This chain links TRBV4-1 with TRBJ1-2; D might be TRBD1 (6 bases). From germline, CDR1 is MGHRA and CDR2 YSYEKL. V was clipped by 1 base and J by 4 bases, with 13 bases between them. The CDR3 consists of 15 residues. CDR3 in amino acids: CASSQGDEGGYGYTF. The CDR3 region has the DNA TGCGCCAGCAGCCAAGGGGATGAAGGGGGCTATGGCTACACCTTC.

The chain is built from TRBV29-1 and TRBJ1-5; maybe TRBD1 (6 bases). The CDR3 is made up of 13 amino acids. V was trimmed by 7 bases and J by 10 bases, leaving 20 bases between them. Germline V gives CDR1 SQVTM, CDR2 ANQGSEA. The CDR3 reads CSAEGGSGQPQHF. CDR3 bases: TGCAGCGCCGAGGGGGGGAGTGGACAACCCCAGCATTTT.

The chain carries TRBV18 and TRBJ1-1; 9 bases are shared with TRBD1. The CDR3 sequence is 16 residues long. The junction had 10 bases not matched to a gene; V was cut back by 6 bases and J by 2 bases. Germline V lookup: CDR1 KGHSH, CDR2 LQKENI. CDR3 DNA: TGTGCCAGCTCCTGGGACAGGGCGGTGAGAAACACTGAAGCTTTCTTT. This translates into CASSWDRAVRNTEAFF. Supplemented by reference TRBV18 and TRBJ1-1, the full variable domain reads NAGVMQNPRHLVRRRGQEARLRCSPMKGHSHVYWYRQLPEEGLKFMVYLQKENIIDESGMPKERFSAEFPKEGPSILRIQQVVRGDSAAYFCASSWDRAVRNTEAFFGQGTRLTVV.

As regards this clone: Its ends do not fully match the called genes, so a read error is possible. This sequence joins TRBV7-7 and TRBJ2-5; TRBD2 matches 11 bases. CDR3 length equals 12 residues. Germline values: CDR1 SSHAT, CDR2 FNYEAQ (reference sequence). This CDR3 reads CASSLAGGAQYF. The CDR3 region has the DNA TGTGCTAGCAGCTTAGCGGGAGGGGCCCAGTACTTC.

This chain links TRBV27 with TRBJ2-6; weak D call: TRBD1 (6 bases). The CDR3 is 15 residues long. V dropped 6 bases and J dropped 2 bases, with 11 bases sitting between them. Germline assignment: CDR1 MNHEY and CDR2 SMNVEV (reference sequence). CDR3 amino acids: CASSLPGAGANVLTF. The CDR3 bases are TGTGCCAGCAGCCTACCAGGGGCTGGGGCCAACGTCCTGACTTTC.